This entry features one TCR beta chain sequence. It has no known antigen specificity. Base qualities are missing; no much larger clone stands one base away. The data stem from a study of vaccination and CD4 T cells after COVID-19 (dated by TCRdb to between 2022 and 2023). Concerning the study at large: SARS-CoV-2 positivity had been established in the convalescent patients by nasal swab PCR, and mild disease was recorded in several of these patients and severe disease in one. The time from the second vaccine dose to post-vaccine blood sampling had a median of 72 days and ranged from about 14 to 250 days. Two doses of either the Pfizer-BioNTech BNT162b2 vaccine (n=8) or the Moderna mRNA-1273 vaccine (n=2) were administered to participants. Overlapping spike peptide pools from SARS-CoV-2 and from the common cold coronaviruses HCoV-NL63, HCoV-OC43 and HCoV-229E were used as culture stimuli. Post-COVID blood samples from convalescent patients were collected a median of 101 days after diagnosis, with a range of roughly 35 to 170 days. Six males and four females were included in the convalescent cohort, with two Hispanic individuals, seven Caucasians, two Asians and one multiracial person represented. The spike-specific CD4+ TCR repertoire was compared before and after mRNA vaccination in approximately ten COVID-19 convalescent patients and a few infection-naive healthy vaccine recipients. Control cultures received a CEFX viral epitope pool as the positive control, an HIV-1 Nef peptide pool as the negative control, or no peptide. Study-level results and caveats: The study included relatively few convalescent patients and did not analyze early timepoints after natural infection. In convalescent patients, a median around 89% of post-vaccine SARS-CoV-2-reactive clones were detected only after vaccination, suggesting vaccine-specific priming. An increase in the median number of SARS-CoV-2-reactive clonotypes from 21 after infection to roughly 38 after vaccination was observed, but the change was not found to be significant. Of the vaccine-specific clones found in convalescent patients, nearly all (304 of 307) were mono-reactive for SARS-CoV-2 spike instead of being cross-reactive with common cold coronaviruses.

This sample's treatment or condition label indicates: roughly ten-day PBMC culture with coronavirus spike peptide pools or control peptides (ViraFEST assay). The ViraFEST assay, used in the study, expanded antigen-specific T cells with peptide pools and then identified the expanded clonotypes through TCR sequencing. The convalescent patients' positive SARS-CoV-2 PCR tests fell between March and December 2020, which was before the Alpha, Beta and Delta variants emerged in the United States. Each well held 1.5 million to 2.5 million PBMCs cultured with approximately 10 ug/ml peptide pools in IMDM containing roughly 4.7% human AB serum and roughly 10 IU/ml IL-2. Half of the culture medium was replaced with fresh IL-2-containing medium on days 3 and 7. CD4+ T cells were isolated after 10 days of culture through negative selection using the EasySep CD4+ T cell isolation kit. Ficoll-Paque Plus gradient centrifugation was used to isolate PBMCs from whole blood, and the isolated PBMCs were then either used fresh or cryopreserved at -140C. Each culture condition was generally run in triplicate wells.

Library preparation employed PCR. DNA from cultured CD4+ T cells underwent TCR sequencing with the Oncomine TCR Beta short-read assay at the Johns Hopkins FTIC core. Genomic DNA was extracted from the cultured CD4+ T cells with the QIAamp micro DNA kit. Oncomine TCR Beta libraries from cultured CD4+ T cells were pooled with unique dual indexes and sequenced on an Illumina iSeq 100. In the source study's methods: Non-productive sequences were removed, and CDR3s not starting with C, not ending with F or W, or shorter than 7 amino acids were discarded. The MANAFEST web application was used to identify antigen-specific clonotypes by comparing peptide-stimulated wells against reference wells and other culture wells. Positive clones required FDR below 0.05, an odds ratio above 5, and productive frequency above 0.1% in at least two of three replicate wells. A clonotype counted as cross-reactive if it showed significant expansion both in the SARS-CoV-2 spike wells and in at least one common cold coronavirus spike condition. Similarity between CDR3 sequences was evaluated in R version 3.6.1 using Levenshtein distances (stringdist) and unrooted phylogenetic trees (ape). In TCRdb, the public reads were trimmed at Q25 with fastp and aligned with MiXCR, with productive beta chains retained. One record per CDR3 amino acid sequence lists the most common genes and DNA. TCRdb's processing, not the study's, gives the V and J calls here. In this sample the table shows fewer than 15,000 distinct CDR3 sequences, around 50% of which occur a single time. The ten largest clones add up to 13% to 15% of the sample.

V was cut back by 6 bases and J by 4 bases, leaving a gap of 9 bases between them. Inclusive of the bounding cysteine and phenylalanine, the CDR3 is 12 residues long. Kept here is only the CDR3 DNA, which spans 36 bases and is read in frame from base 1. The germline V gene provides CDR1 MNHNS and CDR2 SASEGT. This sequence originates from a human donor who had recovered from COVID-19. The specimen sequenced was CD4+ T cells from blood, cultured in vitro. The receptor chain draws on TRBV6-1 and TRBJ1-2; the D gene is perhaps TRBD1, on 5 matching bases. The CDR3 reads as follows: CASRRGTYGYTF. The nucleotides read TGTGCCAGCAGGCGGGGGACCTATGGCTACACCTTC.